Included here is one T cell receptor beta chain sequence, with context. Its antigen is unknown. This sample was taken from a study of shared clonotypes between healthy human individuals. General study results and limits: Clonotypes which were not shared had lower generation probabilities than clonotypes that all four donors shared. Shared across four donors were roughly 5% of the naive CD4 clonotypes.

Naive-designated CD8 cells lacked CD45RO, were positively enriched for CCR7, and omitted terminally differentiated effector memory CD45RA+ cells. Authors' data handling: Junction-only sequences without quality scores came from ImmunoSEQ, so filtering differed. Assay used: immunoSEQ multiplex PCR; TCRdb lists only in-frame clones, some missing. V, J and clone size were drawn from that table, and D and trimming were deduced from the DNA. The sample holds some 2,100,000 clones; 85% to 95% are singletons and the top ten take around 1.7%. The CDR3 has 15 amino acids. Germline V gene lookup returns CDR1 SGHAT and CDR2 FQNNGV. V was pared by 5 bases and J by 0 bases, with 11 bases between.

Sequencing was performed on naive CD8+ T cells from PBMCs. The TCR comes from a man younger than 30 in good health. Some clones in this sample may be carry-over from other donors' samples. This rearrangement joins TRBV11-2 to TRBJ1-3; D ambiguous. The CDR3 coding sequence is TGTGCCAGCAGCCGAATTCCCCCCTCTGGAAACACCATATATTTT. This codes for CASSRIPPSGNTIYF.